This T cell receptor (beta chain) is drawn from a study of shared clonotypes between healthy human individuals. About the research overall: CD8 memory received one plate per donor, CD8 naive two, CD4 memory three and CD4 naive three.

Libraries were prepared by immunoSEQ multiplex PCR; TCRdb keeps only in-frame clonotypes and omits some of them. The sample records a few million clones, over 90% being singletons. To note about this clone: Its target is unknown.

V dropped 1 base and J dropped 4 bases, with 16 bases sitting between them. The germline V gene encodes CDR1 SGHDN and CDR2 FVKESK. The CDR3 loop spans 16 amino acids. Study-level points and caveats: Researchers sampled only blood; tissue repertoires likely differ. Memory subsets had estimated richness that was generally smaller than that of naive subsets.

Sequenced input: naive CD4+ T cells from PBMCs. Subset specified: CD45RA+ positively selected. The J gene is TRBJ1-1, the V gene TRBV14; D gene unclear. The TCR was taken from a man younger than 30 in good health. Some clones in this sample may be carry-over from other donors' samples. In DNA form, the CDR3 reads TGTGCCAGCAGCCAAGGGGGAGCAATCCGGGGCACTGAAGCTTTCTTT. It codes for CASSQGGAIRGTEAFF.